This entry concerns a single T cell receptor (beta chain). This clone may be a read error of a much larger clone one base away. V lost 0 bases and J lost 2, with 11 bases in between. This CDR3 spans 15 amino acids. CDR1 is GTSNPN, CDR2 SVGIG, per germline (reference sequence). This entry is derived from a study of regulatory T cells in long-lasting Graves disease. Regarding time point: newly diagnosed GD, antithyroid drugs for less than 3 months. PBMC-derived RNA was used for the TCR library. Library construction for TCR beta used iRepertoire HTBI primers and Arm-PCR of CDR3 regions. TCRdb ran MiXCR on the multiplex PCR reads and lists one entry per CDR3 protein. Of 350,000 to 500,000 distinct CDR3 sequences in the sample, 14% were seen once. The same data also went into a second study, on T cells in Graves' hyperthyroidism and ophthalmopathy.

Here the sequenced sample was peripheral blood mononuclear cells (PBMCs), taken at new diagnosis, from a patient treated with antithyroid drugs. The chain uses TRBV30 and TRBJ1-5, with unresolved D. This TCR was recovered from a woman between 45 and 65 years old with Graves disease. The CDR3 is CAWSVTVKGNQPQHF. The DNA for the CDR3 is TGTGCCTGGAGTGTAACAGTGAAGGGCAATCAGCCCCAGCATTTT.